This TCR beta chain is from a study of OX40 agonist ivuxolimab in advanced cancers. A note on the overall study: Ivuxolimab was an agonistic, fully human IgG2 monoclonal antibody directed against OX40 (CD134), a costimulatory receptor. Intravenous ivuxolimab was administered to patients every 2 weeks at six dose levels: 0.01, 0.1, 0.3, 1.5, 3 and 10 mg/kg. Of the approximately 50 patients in dose escalation, about 20 had hepatocellular carcinoma, some 15 had melanoma, 9 had renal cell carcinoma and 9 had head and neck cancer. The dose-escalation cohort was roughly 87% male with a mean age of roughly 62 years, ranging from roughly 20 to 80. Patients were allowed to have had prior anti-PD-1, anti-PD-L1 or anti-CTLA-4 therapy, and approximately 40% of the dose-escalation patients had been treated with checkpoint inhibitors. Partial responses occurred in three dose-escalation patients, of whom one had hepatocellular carcinoma and two had cutaneous melanoma. The point of sequencing TCRbeta in the periphery was to test whether ivuxolimab changed TCR sequence diversity and drove clonal T-cell expansion. The paper describes the monotherapy dose-escalation part (N ≈ 52 patients) of the phase I trial of ivuxolimab.

The germline V gene yields SNHLY for CDR1 and FYNNEI for CDR2. V is shortened by 8 bases, J by 5 bases, and the region joining them spans 6 bases. Including cysteine and phenylalanine, the CDR3 has 10 amino acids. The kept DNA is CDR3 alone, 30 bases in frame from the first base. Overall study results and their limits: After ivuxolimab, CD8+ T cells had more expanded clones than CD4+ T cells on average. At doses from 0.1 to 3.0 mg/kg, clonal expansion was seen in both CD4+ and CD8+ blood T cells between baseline and week 6. Partial responders in the 0.1-3.0 mg/kg groups had among the lowest normalized peripheral clonal expansion, especially among CD8+ T cells. Low levels of normalized T-cell clonal expansion were also seen in some patients who did not respond. Which antigens the clonally expanded peripheral T cells were specific for was not determined.

Genomic DNA was isolated from the sorted cells so that the TCRbeta CDR3 region could be sequenced. TCRbeta CDR3 regions were sequenced using the immunoSEQ Assay. TCRdb took this table from immuneACCESS and kept in-frame rearrangements with V and J called. Such tables lack part of the clones; where checked against another copy, unresolved V genes explain under half of the gap, and the rest is unexplained. The sample records roughly 86,000 clones, roughly 85% of which are singletons. About 1.9% of the sample lies in the top ten. The trial excluded patients who had a history of autoimmune disease or were on systemic immunosuppression. Peripheral blood for TCR sequencing was collected from all dose cohorts at baseline, on cycle 4 day 1, and on cycle 7 day 1. Samples came from an open-label, multicenter, first-in-human phase I dose-escalation trial of ivuxolimab. Adults with locally advanced or metastatic head and neck squamous cell, hepatocellular, melanoma or renal cell carcinoma were enrolled in the trial. Before TCR sequencing, CD4+ T cells and CD8+ T cells were sorted from peripheral blood as separate populations.

Comments on this clone: Its cognate antigen has yet to be identified. One base away there is no much larger clone; base qualities are not given.

This receptor was taken from an adult with an advanced solid tumor such as melanoma, head and neck, liver or kidney cancer. Sequenced here: CD4+ or CD8+ T cells sorted from blood, sampled in a trial of the OX40 agonist ivuxolimab. The chain uses TRBV2 and TRBJ2-5, with the D gene uncertain. CDR3 protein: CASGWETQYF. Read as DNA, the sequence is TGTGCCAGCGGCTGGGAGACCCAGTACTTC.